This is a list of T cell receptor beta chains from one sample in a study of T-cell reconstitution after alpha-beta-depleted transplantation in children. Each CDR3 protein gets one entry after TCRdb re-called the PCR reads with MiXCR. This table holds 300,000 to 400,000 distinct CDR3 sequences, around 16% found once. Material: PBMCs, mostly from graft donor cells, obtained 360 days after TCRalphabeta/CD19-depleted stem cell transplant. Every receptor here comes from a male patient between 2 and 15 years old who had a stem cell transplant for acute lymphoblastic leukemia, so the T cells may come from the graft donor. CDR3s include the opening cysteine and the closing phenylalanine or tryptophan. The D gene is left open where the match is weak. For some rows the clone size is stated as once, few or many, or as a class when expanded; others skip it.

v_gene: TRBV12-3/TRBV12-4; d_gene: TRBD2; j_gene: TRBJ2-1; abundance: -; CDR3aa: CASSISSGRSNEQFF; CDR3nt: TGTGCCAGCAGTATATCTAGCGGGAGAAGCAATGAGCAGTTCTTC
v_gene: TRBV4-2; d_gene: -; j_gene: TRBJ2-7; abundance: -; CDR3aa: CASSRELAYEQYF; CDR3nt: TGTGCCAGCAGCCGCGAACTAGCCTACGAGCAGTACTTC
v_gene: TRBV7-9; d_gene: -; j_gene: TRBJ2-2; abundance: many; CDR3aa: CASQLRSGEGTGELFF; CDR3nt: TGTGCCAGCCAGCTTAGGTCCGGGGAAGGCACCGGGGAGCTGTTTTTT
v_gene: TRBV29-1; d_gene: TRBD1; j_gene: TRBJ2-1; abundance: many; CDR3aa: CSVVTGRDEQFF; CDR3nt: TGCAGCGTTGTGACAGGGCGGGATGAGCAGTTCTTC
v_gene: TRBV7-9; d_gene: -; j_gene: TRBJ2-4; abundance: many; CDR3aa: CASSPRDLHVNIQYF; CDR3nt: TGTGCCAGCAGTCCAAGGGACCTACATGTAAACATTCAGTACTTC
v_gene: TRBV4-3; d_gene: -; j_gene: TRBJ2-5; abundance: -; CDR3aa: CASSPLPSHQETQYF; CDR3nt: TGCGCCAGCAGCCCCTTGCCTTCCCACCAAGAGACCCAGTACTTC
v_gene: TRBV2; d_gene: -; j_gene: TRBJ2-1; abundance: few; CDR3aa: CASSEFRANEQFF; CDR3nt: TGTGCCAGCAGTGAATTCAGGGCCAATGAGCAGTTCTTC
v_gene: TRBV4-1; d_gene: -; j_gene: TRBJ2-5; abundance: -; CDR3aa: CASSLEGGGRGGMYF; CDR3nt: TGCGCCAGCAGCCTTGAAGGGGGAGGGCGGGGTGGAATGTACTTC
v_gene: TRBV7-2; d_gene: -; j_gene: TRBJ1-3; abundance: -; CDR3aa: CASSSDRSGNTIYF; CDR3nt: TGTGCCAGCAGCTCGGACCGCTCTGGAAACACCATATATTTT
v_gene: TRBV7-2; d_gene: -; j_gene: TRBJ2-7; abundance: -; CDR3aa: CASSLDETESYEQYF; CDR3nt: TGTGCCAGCAGCCTAGACGAGACAGAATCCTACGAGCAGTACTTC
v_gene: TRBV7-9; d_gene: TRBD2; j_gene: TRBJ2-1; abundance: few; CDR3aa: CASIRAPPGLAGGSYNEQFF; CDR3nt: TGTGCCAGCATAAGAGCCCCCCCCGGACTAGCGGGAGGGTCGTACAATGAGCAGTTCTTC
v_gene: TRBV7-3; d_gene: -; j_gene: TRBJ2-1; abundance: -; CDR3aa: CASSLWPASYNEQFF; CDR3nt: TGTGCCAGCAGCTTATGGCCAGCTTCCTACAATGAGCAGTTCTTC
v_gene: TRBV20-1; d_gene: -; j_gene: TRBJ1-5; abundance: -; CDR3aa: CSARTPNSNQPQHF; CDR3nt: TGCAGTGCTAGGACACCTAATAGCAATCAGCCCCAGCATTTT
v_gene: TRBV4-2; d_gene: TRBD2; j_gene: TRBJ2-7; abundance: -; CDR3aa: CASSQEGSGRPLALRGQYF; CDR3nt: TGTGCCAGCAGCCAAGAGGGAAGCGGGAGGCCCCTGGCCCTACGAGGGCAGTACTTC
v_gene: TRBV10-3; d_gene: TRBD2; j_gene: TRBJ2-1; abundance: -; CDR3aa: CATSGTSAYNEQFF; CDR3nt: TGTGCCACCTCCGGGACTAGCGCTTACAATGAGCAGTTCTTC
v_gene: TRBV11-2; d_gene: TRBD2; j_gene: TRBJ2-1; abundance: few; CDR3aa: CASSLVLATSYNEQFF; CDR3nt: TGTGCCAGCAGCTTAGTACTAGCGACCTCCTACAATGAGCAGTTCTTC
v_gene: TRBV12-3/TRBV12-4; d_gene: -; j_gene: TRBJ2-7; abundance: -; CDR3aa: CASSLTTDGWQYF; CDR3nt: TGTGCCAGCAGTTTAACAACCGACGGTTGGCAGTACTTC
v_gene: TRBV7-2; d_gene: TRBD2; j_gene: TRBJ2-5; abundance: few; CDR3aa: CASSSDSGSGETQYF; CDR3nt: TGTGCCAGCAGCTCGGATAGCGGGTCCGGGGAGACCCAGTACTTC